This TCR beta chain was observed in a study of neurological immune-mediated disorders. Study-level points and caveats: One cluster of related CDR3 sequences contained, by phylogenetic grouping, the repertoires of 18 of 34 multiple sclerosis patients and formed a possible signature.

This CDR3 is built from 13 residues. Trimming took 1 base from V and 10 from J, leaving 12 bases between them. Germline-derived CDR1 and CDR2 are SGHRS and YFSETQ. This clonotype was seen only a few times. Its antigen is unknown. This may come from a read error, since a much larger clone is one base off. MiXCR, run by TCRdb on the 5' RACE reads, gives a single entry per CDR3 protein. This table has around 58,000 distinct CDR3 sequences, about 3.4% appearing once. Sequencing was carried out using PBMCs. The chain carries TRBV5-1 and TRBJ2-1, with D perhaps assigned TRBD1 or TRBD2 (5 bases each). This TCR was recovered from an older woman with multiple sclerosis. The CDR3 region is CASSLTRDLEQFF. The CDR3, as DNA: TGCGCCAGCAGCTTGACTAGGGACCTAGAGCAGTTCTTC.